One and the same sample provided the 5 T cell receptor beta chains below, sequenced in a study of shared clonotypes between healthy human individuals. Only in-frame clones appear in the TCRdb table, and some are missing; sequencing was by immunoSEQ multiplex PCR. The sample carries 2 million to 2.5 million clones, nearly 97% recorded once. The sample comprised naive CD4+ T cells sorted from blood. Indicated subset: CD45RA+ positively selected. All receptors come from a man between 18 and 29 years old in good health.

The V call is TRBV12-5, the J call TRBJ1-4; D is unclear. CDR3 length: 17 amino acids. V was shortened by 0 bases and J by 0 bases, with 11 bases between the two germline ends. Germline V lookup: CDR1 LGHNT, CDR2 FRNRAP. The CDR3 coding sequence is TGTGCTAGTGGTTTGGTAATGGGGTATGCAACTAATGAAAAACTGTTTTTT. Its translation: CASGLVMGYATNEKLFF.

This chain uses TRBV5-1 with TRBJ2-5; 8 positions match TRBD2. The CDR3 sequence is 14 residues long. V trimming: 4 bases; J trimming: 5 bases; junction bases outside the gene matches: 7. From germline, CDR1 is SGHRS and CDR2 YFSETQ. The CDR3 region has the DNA TGCGCCAGCAGCCTTGAAGCGGGGGTGGAGACCCAGTACTTC. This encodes CASSLEAGVETQYF.

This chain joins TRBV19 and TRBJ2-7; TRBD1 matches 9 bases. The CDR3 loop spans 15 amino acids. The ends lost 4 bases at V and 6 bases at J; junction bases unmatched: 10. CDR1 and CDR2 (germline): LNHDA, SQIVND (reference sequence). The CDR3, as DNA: TGTGCCAGTAGTACCGGGACAGGGTGGGTCGGCGAGCAGTACTTC. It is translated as CASSTGTGWVGEQYF.

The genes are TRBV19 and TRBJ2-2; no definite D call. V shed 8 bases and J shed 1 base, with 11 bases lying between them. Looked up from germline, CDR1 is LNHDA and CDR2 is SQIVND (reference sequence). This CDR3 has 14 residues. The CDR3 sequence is CASSSLENTGELFF. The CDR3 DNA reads TGTGCCAGTTCATCCCTGGAGAACACCGGGGAGCTGTTTTTT.

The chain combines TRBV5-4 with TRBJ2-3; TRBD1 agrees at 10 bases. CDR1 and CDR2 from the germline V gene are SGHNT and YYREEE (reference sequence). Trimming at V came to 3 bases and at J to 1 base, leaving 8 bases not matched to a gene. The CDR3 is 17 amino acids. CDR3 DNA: TGTGCCAGCAGCTGGGGGGACAGGGGAGCGGGCACAGATACGCAGTATTTT. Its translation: CASSWGDRGAGTDTQYF.